This entry features one T cell receptor beta chain sequence. Antigen specificity is unknown. Germline lookup yields CDR1 MNHEY and CDR2 SMNVEV (reference sequence). The V end lost 6 bases, the J end lost 8 bases, and 19 bases lay between the germline ends. The CDR3 runs 14 residues. The data belong to a study of T cell clones after liver transplantation. At the level of the study: Tolerant meant at least one year fully off immunosuppression without liver enzymes above twice normal. Study results and limitations: Migration into the graft, not deletion, may explain lost graft donor-reactive T cells.

Clones were read by immunoSEQ multiplex PCR, and TCRdb kept only the in-frame ones, dropping some. This sample carries about 33,000 clones, over 85% of them seen once, and the ten largest clones take 20% to 30%. The source is a human patient who received a liver transplant. The graft donor may have given rise to some T cells. This rearrangement joins TRBV27 to TRBJ1-1, with D tentatively TRBD1 (6 bases). The specimen comprised CD8+ T cells from blood, sampled 12 months after liver transplant. CDR3 in DNA: TGTGCCAGCAGGGAACAGGGATGGGGTCCCGAAGCTTTCTTT. It codes for CASREQGWGPEAFF.